What follows is one TCR beta chain and its context. Repertoires were generated with immunoSEQ multiplex PCR, while TCRdb's copy carries only in-frame clones and drops some. The repertoire holds over 15,000 clones, with around 97% as singletons. The entry originates in a study of monozygotic twins with cystic fibrosis. V lost 1 base and J lost 2; bases outside the gene matches: 1. CDR3 length: 14 amino acids. CDR1 LGHNA and CDR2 YNFKEQ come from the germline V gene. The sample comprised blood. The clonotype comes from a woman in her 30s with cystic fibrosis. This chain connects TRBV4-2 to TRBJ2-5; 7 bases are a match to TRBD2. This CDR3 is CASSQGGGQETQYF. The CDR3 region has the DNA TGTGCCAGCAGCCAAGGGGGAGGGCAAGAGACCCAGTACTTC.